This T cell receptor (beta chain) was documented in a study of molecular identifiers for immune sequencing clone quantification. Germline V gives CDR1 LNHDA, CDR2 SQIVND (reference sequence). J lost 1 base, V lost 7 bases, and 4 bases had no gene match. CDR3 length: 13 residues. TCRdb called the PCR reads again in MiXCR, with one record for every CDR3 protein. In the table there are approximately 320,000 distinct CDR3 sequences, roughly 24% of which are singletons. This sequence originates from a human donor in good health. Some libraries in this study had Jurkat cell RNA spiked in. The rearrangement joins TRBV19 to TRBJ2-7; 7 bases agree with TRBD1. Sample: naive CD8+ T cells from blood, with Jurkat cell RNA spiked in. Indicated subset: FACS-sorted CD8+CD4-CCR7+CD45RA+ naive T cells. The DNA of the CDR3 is TGTGCCAGTACCGAGACAGGGTCCTACGAGCAGTACTTC. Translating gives CASTETGSYEQYF.